This T cell receptor (beta chain) was sequenced during a study of cytomegalovirus exposure and HLA in healthy donors. About this clone itself: Its antigen remains unidentified.

The PCR used 60 Vbeta and 13 Jbeta primers. Here immunoSEQ multiplex PCR was the method, and the copy in TCRdb shows in-frame clones only, minus some. This repertoire shows 110,000 to 150,000 clones, about 74% found once; its top ten account for around 1.7%. Germline CDR1 is MNHNS and CDR2 is SASEGT. V was shortened by 7 bases and J by 1 base, with 6 bases between the two germline ends. This CDR3 spans 12 amino acids. Study-level points and caveats: What TCR beta sequences reportedly achieved was accurate prediction of HLA-A and HLA-B alleles in most subjects. In a later analysis, TCR beta V- and J-gene trimming showed a link to a missense DCLRE1C variant.

The material sequenced was PBMCs. The V gene is TRBV6-1, the J gene TRBJ2-3; D uncertain. The clonotype was recovered from a woman aged 40 to 55 in good health and CMV-seronegative. CDR3 DNA sequence: TGTGCCAGCAATCAGGGCACAGATACGCAGTATTTT. Protein: CASNQGTDTQYF.